This T cell receptor beta chain appears in the sequencing data of a study of blood T cell repertoires in COVID-19. In the study overall: The United States, Italy and Spain were the sources of the acute and convalescent COVID-19 samples. PBMCs, B-cell-depleted T cells, or T cells provided the cDNA or gDNA that made up the material.

Original methodology: The authors estimated nucleated cell counts from reference gene primer amplification. TCRdb keeps only in-frame clones here, not all; method: immunoSEQ multiplex PCR. That table is the source of V, J and clone size, and D and trimming were worked out from the DNA. Of some 130,000 clones listed, roughly 90% are singletons. Patients at the Seattle site were enrolled during active infection and followed longitudinally. The specimen was peripheral blood. The TCR originated in a man aged 55 to 70 with COVID-19, enrolled during active disease.

DNA of the CDR3: TGTGCCAGCAGTGAGACAGGGGGCCGGCAGCCCCAGCATTTT. Translation gives CASSETGGRQPQHF. The rearrangement joins TRBV6-1 to TRBJ1-5; 10 nucleotides line up with TRBD1. The germline gives CDR1 MNHNS, CDR2 SASEGT. The CDR3 totals 14 residues. J lost 7 bases, V lost 3 bases, and 3 bases had no gene match.